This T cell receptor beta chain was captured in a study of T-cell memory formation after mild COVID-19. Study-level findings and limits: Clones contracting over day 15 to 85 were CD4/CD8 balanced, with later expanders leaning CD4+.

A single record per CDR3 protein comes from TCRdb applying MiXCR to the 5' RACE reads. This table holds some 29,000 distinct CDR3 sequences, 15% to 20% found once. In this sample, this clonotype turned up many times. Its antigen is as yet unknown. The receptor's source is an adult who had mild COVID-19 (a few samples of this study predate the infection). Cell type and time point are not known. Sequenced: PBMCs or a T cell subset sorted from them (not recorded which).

In nucleotides, the CDR3 is TGTGCCAGCTCCGTAGGGTTGGACACTGAAGCTTTCTTT. Amino acids: CASSVGLDTEAFF. V usage is TRBV18 and J usage is TRBJ1-1, with unresolved D. This CDR3 region has 13 residues. V shed 6 bases and J shed 3 bases, with 11 bases lying between them. CDR1 and CDR2 (germline): KGHSH, LQKENI.